This T cell receptor (beta chain) was identified during a study of blood T cell repertoires in COVID-19. Whole-study context: COVID-19 samples, acute and convalescent, were from the United States, Italy and Spain. Nucleic acid was either cDNA or gDNA, and it came from T cells, B-cell-depleted T cells, or PBMCs.

CDR3 length: 13 amino acids. The germline CDR1 and CDR2 sequences are GTSNPN and SVGIG (reference sequence). Trimming left V 2 bases short and J 4 bases short, with 11 bases between. In the authors' workflow: Reference gene primer amplification yielded estimated nucleated cell counts. The assay was immunoSEQ multiplex PCR, and TCRdb's table has in-frame clones only and misses some. D and trimming were read from the DNA, whereas the V and J calls and clone size are those reported in that table. The sample holds 110,000 to 150,000 clones, about 91% seen once. The V call is TRBV30, the J call TRBJ1-2; no clear D gene. Sequenced material: peripheral blood. The sequence derives from an older woman with acute or convalescent COVID-19. The CDR3 loop reads CAWSRGVRYGYTF. The CDR3 DNA sequence: TGTGCCTGGAGTCGCGGGGTCCGCTATGGCTACACCTTC.